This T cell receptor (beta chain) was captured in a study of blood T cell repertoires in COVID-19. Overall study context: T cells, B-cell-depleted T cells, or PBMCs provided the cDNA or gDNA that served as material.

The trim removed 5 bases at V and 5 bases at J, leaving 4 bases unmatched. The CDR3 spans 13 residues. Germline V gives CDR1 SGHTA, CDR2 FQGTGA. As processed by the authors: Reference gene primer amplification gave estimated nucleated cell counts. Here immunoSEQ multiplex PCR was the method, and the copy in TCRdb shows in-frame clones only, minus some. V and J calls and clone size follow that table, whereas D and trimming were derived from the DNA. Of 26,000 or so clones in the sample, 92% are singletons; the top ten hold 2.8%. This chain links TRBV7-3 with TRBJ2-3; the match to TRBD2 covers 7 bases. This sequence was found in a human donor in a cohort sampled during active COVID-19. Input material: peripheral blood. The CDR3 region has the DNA TGTGCCAGCAGCCGGGGGGAGGTAGATACGCAGTATTTT. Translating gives CASSRGEVDTQYF.